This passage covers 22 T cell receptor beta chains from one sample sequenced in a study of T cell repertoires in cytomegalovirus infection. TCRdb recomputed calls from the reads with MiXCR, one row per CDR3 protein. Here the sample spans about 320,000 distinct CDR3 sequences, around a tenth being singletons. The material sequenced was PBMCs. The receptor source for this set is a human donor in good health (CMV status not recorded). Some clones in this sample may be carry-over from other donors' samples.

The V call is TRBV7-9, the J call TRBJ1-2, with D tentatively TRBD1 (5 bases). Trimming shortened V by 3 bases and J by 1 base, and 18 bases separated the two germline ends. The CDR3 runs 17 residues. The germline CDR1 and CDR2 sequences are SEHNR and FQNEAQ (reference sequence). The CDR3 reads CASSFATVLSLNYGYTF. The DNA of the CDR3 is TGTGCCAGCAGCTTCGCGACAGTCCTAAGCCTTAACTATGGCTACACCTTC. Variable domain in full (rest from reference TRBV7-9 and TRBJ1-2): DTGVSQNPRHKITKRGQNVTFRCDPISEHNRLYWYRQTLGQGPEFLTYFQNEAQLEKSRLLSDRFSAERPKGSFSTLEIQRTEQGDSAMYLCASSFATVLSLNYGYTFGSGTRLTVV.

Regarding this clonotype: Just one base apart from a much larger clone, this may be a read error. In DNA, the CDR3 is TGCGCCAACAGCTTGGAGGCAGGACGGACTCGCTATGGCTACACCTTC. As protein: CANSLEAGRTRYGYTF. The rearrangement links TRBV5-1 to TRBJ1-2; no reliable D call. CDR1 and CDR2 (germline): SGHRS, YFSETQ. The CDR3 has 16 amino acids.

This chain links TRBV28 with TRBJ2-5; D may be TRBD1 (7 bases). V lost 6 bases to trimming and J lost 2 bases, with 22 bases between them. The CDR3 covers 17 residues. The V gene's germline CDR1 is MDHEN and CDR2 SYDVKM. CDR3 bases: TGTGCCAGCAGGATCGGGCAGTGGAGGGACAGACAAGAGACCCAGTACTTC. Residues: CASRIGQWRDRQETQYF. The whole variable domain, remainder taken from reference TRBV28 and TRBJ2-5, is DVKVTQSSRYLVKRTGEKVFLECVQDMDHENMFWYRQDPGLGLRLIYFSYDVKMKEKGDIPEGYSVSREKKERFSLILESASTNQTSMYLCASRIGQWRDRQETQYFGPGTRLLVL.

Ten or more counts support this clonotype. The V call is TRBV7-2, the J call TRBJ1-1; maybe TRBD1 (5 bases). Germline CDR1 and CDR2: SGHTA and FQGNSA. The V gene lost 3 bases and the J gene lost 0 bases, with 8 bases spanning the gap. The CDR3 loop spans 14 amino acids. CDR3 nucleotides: TGTGCCAGCAGCTTTAGGGGCATGAACACTGAAGCTTTCTTT. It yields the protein CASSFRGMNTEAFF. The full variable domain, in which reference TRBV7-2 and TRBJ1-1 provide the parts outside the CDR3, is GAGVSQSPSNKVTEKGKDVELRCDPISGHTALYWYRQSLGQGLEFLIYFQGNSAPDKSGLPSDRFSAERTGGSVSTLTIQRTQQEDSAVYLCASSFRGMNTEAFFGQGTRLTVV.

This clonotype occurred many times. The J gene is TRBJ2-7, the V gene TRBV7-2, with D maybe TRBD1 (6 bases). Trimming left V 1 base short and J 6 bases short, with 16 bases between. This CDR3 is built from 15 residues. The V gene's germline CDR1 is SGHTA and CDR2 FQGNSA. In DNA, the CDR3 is TGTGCCAGCAGCTTAGGGACAGCCCACCCCGGCGAGCAGTACTTC. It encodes CASSLGTAHPGEQYF.

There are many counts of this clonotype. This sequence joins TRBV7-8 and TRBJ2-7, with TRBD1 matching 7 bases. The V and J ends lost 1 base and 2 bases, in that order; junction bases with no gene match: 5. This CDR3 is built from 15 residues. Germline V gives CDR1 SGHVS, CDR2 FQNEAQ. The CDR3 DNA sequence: TGTGCCAGCAGCTTAGGTAGGGGGCGAACCTACGAGCAGTACTTC. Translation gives CASSLGRGRTYEQYF.

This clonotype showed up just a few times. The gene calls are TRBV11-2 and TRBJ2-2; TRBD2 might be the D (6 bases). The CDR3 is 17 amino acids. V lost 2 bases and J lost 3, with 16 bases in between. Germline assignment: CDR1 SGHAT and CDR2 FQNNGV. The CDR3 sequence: CASSLRIGRGDTGELFF. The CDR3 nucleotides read TGTGCCAGCAGCTTACGGATTGGGCGGGGAGACACCGGGGAGCTGTTTTTT.

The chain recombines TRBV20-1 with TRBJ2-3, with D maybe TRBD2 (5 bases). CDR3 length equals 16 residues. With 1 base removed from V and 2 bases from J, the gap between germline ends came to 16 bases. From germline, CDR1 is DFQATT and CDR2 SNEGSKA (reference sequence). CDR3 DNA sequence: TGCAGTGCTAGAGTTGGTGGACTTCCTACCACAGATACGCAGTATTTT. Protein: CSARVGGLPTTDTQYF.

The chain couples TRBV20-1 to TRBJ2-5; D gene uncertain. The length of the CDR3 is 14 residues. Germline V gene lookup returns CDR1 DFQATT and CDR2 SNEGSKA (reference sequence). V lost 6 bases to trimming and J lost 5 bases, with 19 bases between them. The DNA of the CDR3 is TGCAGTGCCGTGACCTCTTCCTACACCGAGACCCAGTACTTC. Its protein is CSAVTSSYTETQYF.

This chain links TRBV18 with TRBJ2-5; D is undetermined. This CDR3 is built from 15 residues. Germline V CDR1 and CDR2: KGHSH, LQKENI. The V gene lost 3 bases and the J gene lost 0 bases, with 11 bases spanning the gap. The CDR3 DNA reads TGTGCCAGCTCACCGGCGCTTGCAAACCAAGAGACCCAGTACTTC. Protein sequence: CASSPALANQETQYF.

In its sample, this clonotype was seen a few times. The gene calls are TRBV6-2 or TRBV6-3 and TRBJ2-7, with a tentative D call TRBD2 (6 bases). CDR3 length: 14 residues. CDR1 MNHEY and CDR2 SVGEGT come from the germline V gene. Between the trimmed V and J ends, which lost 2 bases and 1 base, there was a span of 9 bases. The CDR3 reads CASSYPDYSYEQYF. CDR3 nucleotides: TGTGCCAGCAGTTACCCGGACTATTCCTACGAGCAGTACTTC.

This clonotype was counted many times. The CDR3 DNA sequence: TGTGCCAGCAGCCTCGGGACAGGGGGAGTCGGACGCTACACCTTC. Amino acids: CASSLGTGGVGRYTF. The chain has TRBV28 and TRBJ1-2, with 11 bases identical to TRBD1. The V segment lost 6 bases and the J segment 9 bases; nucleotides outside the gene matches: 12. This CDR3 has 15 residues. Germline CDR1 reads MDHEN; CDR2 reads SYDVKM.

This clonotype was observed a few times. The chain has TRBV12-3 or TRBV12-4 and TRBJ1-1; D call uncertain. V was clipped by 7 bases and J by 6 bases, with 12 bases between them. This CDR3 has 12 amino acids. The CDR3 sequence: CASTIGGAEAFF. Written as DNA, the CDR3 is TGTGCCAGCACCATCGGTGGGGCTGAAGCTTTCTTT.

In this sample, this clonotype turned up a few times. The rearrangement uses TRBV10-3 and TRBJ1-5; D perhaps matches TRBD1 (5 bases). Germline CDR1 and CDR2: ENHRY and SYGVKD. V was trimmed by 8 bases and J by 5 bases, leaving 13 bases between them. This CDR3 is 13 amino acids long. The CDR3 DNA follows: TGTGCCATCGCCGTGGACACCTATCAGCCCCAGCATTTT. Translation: CAIAVDTYQPQHF.

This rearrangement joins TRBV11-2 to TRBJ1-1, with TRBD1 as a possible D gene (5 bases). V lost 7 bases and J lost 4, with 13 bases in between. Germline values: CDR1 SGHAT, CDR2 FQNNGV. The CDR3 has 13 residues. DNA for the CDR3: TGTGCCAGCACCGCCCAGGGAGGCACTGAAGCTTTCTTT. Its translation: CASTAQGGTEAFF.

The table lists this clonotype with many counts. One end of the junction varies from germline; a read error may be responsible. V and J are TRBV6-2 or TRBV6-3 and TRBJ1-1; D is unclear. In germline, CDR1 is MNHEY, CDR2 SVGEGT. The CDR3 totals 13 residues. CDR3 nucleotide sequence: TGTGCCAGCAGTTACTCCCAGAGACGCGGAGACCTATTT. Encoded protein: CASSYSQRRGDLF.

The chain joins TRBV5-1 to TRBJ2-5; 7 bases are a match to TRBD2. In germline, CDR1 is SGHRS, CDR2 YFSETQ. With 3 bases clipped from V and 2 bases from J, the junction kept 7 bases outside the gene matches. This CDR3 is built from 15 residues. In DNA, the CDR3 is TGCGCCAGCAGCTCGACGCCCGGGGGGCAAGAGACCCAGTACTTC. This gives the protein CASSSTPGGQETQYF.

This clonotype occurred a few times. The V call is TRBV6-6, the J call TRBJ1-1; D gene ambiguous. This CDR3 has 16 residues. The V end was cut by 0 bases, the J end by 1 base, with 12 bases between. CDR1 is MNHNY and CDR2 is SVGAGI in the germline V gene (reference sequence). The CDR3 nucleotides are TGTGCCAGCAGTTACTCGACGGCAGCCGGGAACACTGAAGCTTTCTTT. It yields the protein CASSYSTAAGNTEAFF.

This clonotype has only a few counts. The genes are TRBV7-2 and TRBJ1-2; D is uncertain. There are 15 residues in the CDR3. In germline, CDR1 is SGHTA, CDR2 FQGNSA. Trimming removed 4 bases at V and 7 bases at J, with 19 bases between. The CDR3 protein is CASSSRSGLGRGYTF. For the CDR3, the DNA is TGTGCCAGCAGCTCCAGGTCTGGGCTCGGGCGTGGCTACACCTTC.

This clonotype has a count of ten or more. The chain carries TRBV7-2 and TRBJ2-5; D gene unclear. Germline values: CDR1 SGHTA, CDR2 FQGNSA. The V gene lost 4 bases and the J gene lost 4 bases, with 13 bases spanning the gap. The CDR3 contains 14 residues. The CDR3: CASSSKHGRETQYF. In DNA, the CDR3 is TGTGCCAGCAGCTCTAAGCACGGGCGAGAGACCCAGTACTTC.

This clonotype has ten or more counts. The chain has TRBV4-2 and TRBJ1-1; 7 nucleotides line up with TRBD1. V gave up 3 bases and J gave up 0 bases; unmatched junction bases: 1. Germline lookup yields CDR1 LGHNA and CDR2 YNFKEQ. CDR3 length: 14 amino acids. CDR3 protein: CASSHDRVNTEAFF. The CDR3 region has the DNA TGTGCCAGCAGCCACGACAGGGTGAACACTGAAGCTTTCTTT.

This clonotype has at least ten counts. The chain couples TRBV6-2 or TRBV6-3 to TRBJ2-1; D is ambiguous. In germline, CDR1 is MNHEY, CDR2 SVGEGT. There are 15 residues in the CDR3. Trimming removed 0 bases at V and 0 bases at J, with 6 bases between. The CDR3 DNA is TGTGCCAGCAGTTACTCGGTGGACTCCTACAATGAGCAGTTCTTC. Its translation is CASSYSVDSYNEQFF.